The rows below give T cell receptor beta chains drawn from one sample of a study of T cells expressing NK-cell markers. Using the 5' RACE reads, TCRdb records one entry per CDR3 protein without DNA. The repertoire table contains around 550,000 distinct CDR3 sequences. Sequencing was done on a sample of blood T cells: a sorted CD56 or NKG2C T cell subset, CD4+ or CD8+ T cells, or bulk PBMC T cells (not recorded which). Every receptor here comes from a man aged 18 to 29 in good health. Each CDR3 is given with its conserved first and last residue.

TRBJ2-5 | TRBV6-5 | CASSSLPGLRGKTQYF
TRBJ2-5 | TRBV12-5 | CASGPGLASETQYF
TRBJ2-7 | TRBV7-9 | CASSFLDGSYEQYF
TRBJ2-7 | TRBV10-3 | CATEPGARAYEQYF
TRBJ2-7 | TRBV30 | CAGTDSDYEQYF
TRBJ2-1 | TRBV30 | CAWSGLGNEQFF
TRBJ2-3 | TRBV27 | CASSAGLRWGTDTQYF
TRBJ2-1 | TRBV4-1 | CASSQEILGLAGVNEQFF
TRBJ2-3 | TRBV21-1 | CARIDEQAGFTDTQYF
TRBJ2-1 | TRBV6-2/TRBV6-3 | CASSYFGTGVNNEQFF
TRBJ2-3 | TRBV7-2 | CASSHKRGQGTDTQYF
TRBJ2-5 | TRBV7-3 | CASSLVSKETQYF
TRBJ2-1 | TRBV20-1 | CSATQTGSYNEQFF
TRBJ2-5 | TRBV7-8 | CASSFSQESQETQYF
TRBJ2-2 | TRBV18 | CASSTLDGNTGELFF
TRBJ1-2 | TRBV15 | CATSPAGGYDGYTF
TRBJ1-5 | TRBV3-1 | CASSQVRNQPQHF
TRBJ2-4 | TRBV5-1 | CASSSSGENIQYF
TRBJ2-5 | TRBV12-3/TRBV12-4 | CASSAGDSVDF
TRBJ2-5 | TRBV18 | CASSDGAFQETQYF
TRBJ2-3 | TRBV18 | CASSPSSPSRAGSTDTQYF
TRBJ1-2 | TRBV20-1 | CSAYGRVEDYGYTF
TRBJ2-1 | TRBV7-6 | CASSLAYGGSRRNEQFF
TRBJ2-3 | TRBV7-9 | CASSLGGGVTDTQYF
TRBJ1-1 | TRBV12-3/TRBV12-4 | CASSSSMNTEAFF
TRBJ2-5 | TRBV20-1 | CSAKAGGREETQYF
TRBJ1-1 | TRBV7-9 | CASSLITRMNTEAFF
TRBJ2-1 | TRBV12-3/TRBV12-4 | CASSGGLAGAYNEQFF
TRBJ1-5 | TRBV20-1 | CSAPPGGRDQPQHF
TRBJ1-1 | TRBV12-3/TRBV12-4 | CASSLPGTGTLAFF
TRBJ2-7 | TRBV10-3 | CATLGTSGSIYEQYF
TRBJ2-1 | TRBV7-9 | CASSALAGALDEQFF
TRBJ2-2 | TRBV14 | CASSQGQVYTGELFF
TRBJ2-6 | TRBV5-1 | CASSASPQVSGANVLTF
TRBJ2-1 | TRBV6-5 | CASSYRRVGSYNEQFF
TRBJ1-2 | TRBV7-6 | CASSPGGVRGYTF
TRBJ2-3 | TRBV3-1 | CASSQEGGLAGVHADTQYF
TRBJ2-2 | TRBV4-1 | CASSQGAGHSNTGELFF
TRBJ2-2 | TRBV6-6 | CASMSLDTGELFF
TRBJ2-3 | TRBV5-1 | CASSTNRDTDTQYF
TRBJ2-7 | TRBV11-2 | CASSLAFRPYEQYF
TRBJ2-1 | TRBV11-3 | CASSLGVDEQFF
TRBJ2-1 | TRBV10-3 | CATLMALAGDPSSYNEQFF
TRBJ1-5 | TRBV5-1 | CASSVDGVVQPQHF
TRBJ2-3 | TRBV6-1 | CASSPRLAVATQYF
TRBJ2-3 | TRBV7-2 | CASSLVRGEDTQYF
TRBJ2-5 | TRBV12-3/TRBV12-4 | CASSAGTGLGETQYF
TRBJ2-3 | TRBV20-1 | CSARGGTGATDTQYF
TRBJ2-5 | TRBV3-1 | CASSQGQLTLETQYF
TRBJ2-1 | TRBV7-9 | CASSFLAGGKYNEQFF
TRBJ2-7 | TRBV20-1 | CSARGPTSRNYEQYF
TRBJ2-1 | TRBV7-8 | CASSSRAIGNEQFF
TRBJ1-6 | TRBV27 | CASSPASGSPLHF
TRBJ2-3 | TRBV20-1 | CSASVQLKVTDTQYF
TRBJ2-7 | TRBV6-5 | CASSPYSGGIYEQYF
TRBJ2-1 | TRBV12-3/TRBV12-4 | CASAVGVGAEQFF
TRBJ2-1 | TRBV5-6 | CASTPHRGGDEQFF
TRBJ2-1 | TRBV29-1 | CSGGLAGPYNEQFF
TRBJ2-1 | TRBV12-3/TRBV12-4 | CASSSDGLARYNEQFF
TRBJ2-1 | TRBV20-1 | CSARNREVYNEQFF